The 30 T cell receptor beta chains listed next were all sequenced from one sample in a study of T cells in Graves' hyperthyroidism and ophthalmopathy (dated by TCRdb to about 2019). The library relied on multiplex PCR. Sequencing was performed on an Illumina HiSeq 2000. The TCR beta CDR3 regions were amplified from RNA transcripts. The first round of RT-PCR for the TCR CDR3 was performed with the HTBI primer set and the Qiagen OneStep RT-PCR kit. TCRdb's own reprocessing of the public reads used fastp at Q25 and MiXCR and kept productive beta chains. Identical CDR3 proteins give one entry, which carries the most common genes and DNA. The sample records approximately 590,000 distinct CDR3 sequences, 15% to 19% of which are singletons. The ten top clones hold under 8% of the sample. Sequencing was carried out using blood. All receptors come from a woman aged 25-40 years with Graves' hyperthyroidism.

Turning to this clonotype: Sequence at one end of the junction differs from germline and may be a read error. This sequence joins TRBV7-9 and TRBJ1-6; maybe TRBD1 (5 bases). The CDR3 spans 14 residues. CDR1 is SEHNR and CDR2 is FQNEAQ in the germline V gene (reference sequence). Written as DNA, the CDR3 is TGTGTCAGCAGCCTCGGACATCTCAATTCACCCCTCCACTTT. The encoded protein is CVSSLGHLNSPLHF. Complete variable domain (other parts from reference TRBV7-9 and TRBJ1-6): DTGVSQNPRHKITKRGQNVTFRCDPISEHNRLYWYRQTLGQGPEFLTYFQNEAQLEKSRLLSDRFSAERPKGSFSTLEIQRTEQGDSAMYLCVSSLGHLNSPLHFGNGTRLTVT.

This rearrangement joins TRBV14 to TRBJ2-7; weak D call: TRBD1 (6 bases). The CDR3 is made up of 15 amino acids. CDR1 and CDR2 (germline): SGHDN, FVKESK. V was shortened by 0 bases and J by 5 bases, with 14 bases between the two germline ends. The CDR3 coding sequence is TGTGCCAGCAGCCAAGAATCCTTAGCAGGGGACGAGCAGTACTTC. It yields the protein CASSQESLAGDEQYF.

This clonotype was recorded at least ten times. The V and J genes are TRBV20-1 and TRBJ2-5, with TRBD1 identical over 12 bases. This CDR3 has 14 amino acids. Trimming took 6 bases from V and 4 from J; bases not matched to a gene: 6. Germline CDR1 DFQATT, CDR2 SNEGSKA (reference sequence). CDR3 bases: TGCAGTGCCAGGGGACAGGGGGCTTTAGAGACCCAGTACTTC. Translating it yields CSARGQGALETQYF.

This clonotype was recorded a few times. The chain combines TRBV20-1 with TRBJ2-7, with TRBD1 identical over 8 bases. The trim removed 5 bases at V and 2 bases at J, leaving 5 bases unmatched. Germline V gene sequence: CDR1 DFQATT, CDR2 SNEGSKA (reference sequence). CDR3 size: 13 residues. The CDR3 nucleotides read TGCAGTGCTCATCCGGGACAGGCCTACGAGCAGTACTTC. This translates into CSAHPGQAYEQYF.

This clonotype has at least ten counts. V is TRBV3-1 and J is TRBJ1-3; D ambiguous. The CDR3 spans 15 residues. Per germline, CDR1 LGHDT and CDR2 YNNKEL (reference sequence). V was clipped by 0 bases and J by 0 bases, with 6 bases between them. CDR3 loop: CASSQDRSSGNTIYF. CDR3 DNA sequence: TGTGCCAGCAGCCAAGATCGTTCCTCTGGAAACACCATATATTTT.

The rearrangement links TRBV20-1 to TRBJ2-3, with TRBD2 matching 8 bases. The germline CDR1 and CDR2 sequences are DFQATT and SNEGSKA (reference sequence). The CDR3 covers 14 residues. V was pared by 2 bases and J by 5 bases, with 6 bases of the junction left unmatched. The CDR3 loop reads CSARTSGWVDTQYF. CDR3 bases: TGCAGTGCTAGAACTAGCGGATGGGTAGATACGCAGTATTTT.

This chain links TRBV7-2 with TRBJ1-2; tentatively, D is TRBD1 (6 bases). The V end lost 2 bases, the J end lost 7 bases, and 17 bases lay between the germline ends. This CDR3 has 15 residues. Germline V gene lookup returns CDR1 SGHTA and CDR2 FQGNSA. CDR3 DNA: TGTGCCAGCAGCTTAAGATTAGGGGGGCCTAGTGGCTACACCTTC. Translating it yields CASSLRLGGPSGYTF.

There are many counts of this clonotype. This chain joins TRBV12-3 or TRBV12-4 and TRBJ2-7, with TRBD2 identical over 7 bases. V was pared by 0 bases and J by 4 bases, with 12 bases of the junction left unmatched. The CDR3 loop spans 17 amino acids. The DNA of the CDR3 is TGTGCCAGCAGTTTAGCCTCGCAGGATACTAGCGTTTACGAGCAGTACTTC. Its protein product is CASSLASQDTSVYEQYF.

The CDR3, as DNA: TGTGCCATCAGTGAAAGAGGTGGCGGAAACACCATATATTTT. Its protein is CAISERGGGNTIYF. The chain couples TRBV10-3 to TRBJ1-3; no clear D gene. The CDR3 extends over 14 amino acids. Between the trimmed V and J ends, which lost 3 bases and 4 bases, there was a span of 10 bases. The germline V gene encodes CDR1 ENHRY and CDR2 SYGVKD.

The V gene is TRBV19, the J gene TRBJ1-1; D gene ambiguous. Trimming cost V 0 bases and J 4 bases, with 9 bases left between them. CDR3 size: 14 residues. CDR1 and CDR2 (germline): LNHDA, SQIVND (reference sequence). CDR3 in DNA: TGTGCCAGTAGTATAGAGGGAGCGGCCACTGAAGCTTTCTTT. This codes for CASSIEGAATEAFF. Filled out from reference TRBV19 and TRBJ1-1, the complete variable domain reads DGGITQSPKYLFRKEGQNVTLSCEQNLNHDAMYWYRQDPGQGLRLIYYSQIVNDFQKGDIAEGYSVSREKKESFPLTVTSAQKNPTAFYLCASSIEGAATEAFFGQGTRLTVV.

This clonotype was seen at least ten times. The V gene is TRBV11-2, the J gene TRBJ2-1; 11 bases are a match to TRBD2. The length of the CDR3 is 16 residues. The V segment lost 4 bases and the J segment 4 bases; nucleotides outside the gene matches: 6. CDR1 is SGHAT and CDR2 is FQNNGV in the germline V gene. CDR3 sequence reads: CASSSAGLAEYNEQFF. For the CDR3, the DNA is TGTGCCAGCAGCTCCGCGGGACTAGCGGAATACAATGAGCAGTTCTTC.

Only a few counts were recorded for this clonotype. This chain uses TRBV24-1 with TRBJ2-3; 9 bases line up with TRBD1. CDR1 is KGHDR, CDR2 SFDVKD, per germline. The CDR3 is 19 residues long. With 3 bases clipped from V and 0 bases from J, the junction kept 12 bases outside the gene matches. CDR3 amino acids: CATSDPRDRVSPSTDTQYF. The DNA for the CDR3 is TGTGCCACCAGTGATCCTCGGGACAGGGTCTCTCCTAGCACAGATACGCAGTATTTT.

The chain employs TRBV20-1 and TRBJ2-5; 7 nucleotides agree with TRBD2. The CDR3 contains 16 residues. With V trimmed by 3 bases and J by 0 bases, 10 bases remained unmatched. In germline, CDR1 is DFQATT, CDR2 SNEGSKA (reference sequence). CDR3 in DNA: TGCAGTGCTAGTAATAAAGCGGGAAAAAACCAAGAGACCCAGTACTTC. Translated: CSASNKAGKNQETQYF.

This clonotype showed up many times. The chain has TRBV5-6 and TRBJ2-1; 9 bases are a match to TRBD1. The CDR3 is made up of 17 amino acids. Germline V gene lookup returns CDR1 SGHDT and CDR2 YYEEEE. V lost 4 bases and J lost 5; bases outside the gene matches: 13. The CDR3 spells CASSPLTRDRANNEQFF. The CDR3 nucleotides are TGTGCCAGCAGCCCCCTGACCCGGGACAGGGCTAACAATGAGCAGTTCTTC.

This CDR3 is CASCHRDPRKTGELFF. CDR3 nucleotides: TGTGCCAGCTGCCACCGGGACCCCCGAAAGACCGGGGAGCTGTTTTTT. The J gene is TRBJ2-2, the V gene TRBV28; tentatively, D is TRBD1 or TRBD2 (5 bases each). This CDR3 is built from 16 residues. V was shortened by 8 bases and J by 5 bases, with 21 bases between the two germline ends. In germline, CDR1 is MDHEN, CDR2 SYDVKM.

The chain joins TRBV2 to TRBJ2-6, with no clear D. This CDR3 is built from 17 residues. The V gene lost 3 bases and the J gene lost 1 base, with 13 bases spanning the gap. CDR1 and CDR2 (germline): SNHLY, FYNNEI. This CDR3 reads CASSEAHQVSGANVLTF. The CDR3 DNA follows: TGTGCCAGCAGTGAGGCCCACCAGGTGTCTGGGGCCAACGTCCTGACTTTC.

This clonotype was picked up many times. The chain combines TRBV28 with TRBJ2-1; 10 bases are a match to TRBD2. Germline-derived CDR1 and CDR2 are MDHEN and SYDVKM. Trimming removed 5 bases from V and 4 bases from J; junction bases left unmatched: 8. The CDR3 is made up of 16 amino acids. CDR3 in DNA: TGTGCCAGCAGTCGCCCCCAGCGGGAGGGATACAATGAGCAGTTCTTC. Encoded protein: CASSRPQREGYNEQFF.

This clonotype occurred many times. This chain links TRBV7-2 with TRBJ2-7; 11 positions agree with TRBD2. This CDR3 region has 17 residues. Germline values: CDR1 SGHTA, CDR2 FQGNSA. Trimming cost V 5 bases and J 1 base; bases outside gene matches: 10. The CDR3 bases are TGTGCCAGCAGCCCTCAGATGACTAGCGGGACTTCCTACGAGCAGTACTTC. This sequence encodes CASSPQMTSGTSYEQYF.

This clonotype came up many times. V is TRBV20-1 and J is TRBJ2-7; the D is unclear. The CDR3 totals 11 residues. Germline V gene data show CDR1 as DFQATT and CDR2 as SNEGSKA (reference sequence). V lost 6 bases to trimming and J lost 6 bases, with 12 bases between them. For the CDR3, the DNA is TGCAGTGCCTTTAGTGGCTCCGAGCAGTACTTC. Protein product: CSAFSGSEQYF.

Only one count was recorded for this clonotype. CDR3 in amino acids: CASSQDRLAGGGNEQFF. Written as DNA, the CDR3 is TGTGCCAGCAGCCAAGACCGACTAGCGGGAGGAGGGAATGAGCAGTTCTTC. J is TRBJ2-1 and V is TRBV7-3; TRBD2 agrees at 13 bases. The junction had 11 bases not matched to a gene; V was cut back by 5 bases and J by 7 bases. This CDR3 comprises 17 residues. Germline CDR1 reads SGHTA; CDR2 reads FQGTGA.

This clonotype was observed many times. The chain couples TRBV11-1 to TRBJ2-3, with a weak D call TRBD2 (5 bases). Between the trimmed V and J ends, which lost 2 bases and 3 bases, there was a span of 15 bases. The CDR3 is 16 residues long. Germline V lookup: CDR1 SGHAT, CDR2 FQDESV (reference sequence). CDR3 region: CASSLMGNQRTDTQYF. Here the CDR3 DNA reads TGTGCCAGCAGCTTAATGGGAAATCAGCGGACAGATACGCAGTATTTT.

This clonotype showed up many times. V gene TRBV6-1 combines with J gene TRBJ1-1, with TRBD1 as a possible D gene (5 bases). V was pared by 5 bases and J by 0 bases, with 16 bases between. Germline V gene lookup returns CDR1 MNHNS and CDR2 SASEGT. The CDR3 is 16 amino acids. The CDR3 here is CASSHRGGTMNTEAFF. CDR3 bases: TGTGCCAGCAGTCACCGCGGGGGGACTATGAACACTGAAGCTTTCTTT.

There are many counts of this clonotype. This sequence joins TRBV5-1 and TRBJ2-1; D is possibly TRBD1 (6 bases). CDR1 is SGHRS, CDR2 YFSETQ, per germline. The CDR3 covers 12 residues. The V and J ends lost 4 bases and 8 bases respectively, with 10 bases between them. DNA for the CDR3: TGCGCCAGCAGCCAACAGGGCTATGAGCAGTTCTTC. This sequence encodes CASSQQGYEQFF.

This clonotype was counted many times. The V gene is TRBV7-2, the J gene TRBJ2-7; TRBD1 agrees at 7 bases. This CDR3 has 15 amino acids. Germline values: CDR1 SGHTA, CDR2 FQGNSA. V shed 2 bases, J shed 4 bases, and the junction held 8 bases outside the gene matches. The CDR3 loop reads CASSLIEGAGYEQYF. The CDR3 nucleotides read TGTGCCAGCAGCTTAATAGAGGGGGCGGGTTACGAGCAGTACTTC.

The chain joins TRBV7-8 to TRBJ2-7; TRBD1 matches at 8 bases. V trimming: 6 bases; J trimming: 4 bases; junction bases outside the gene matches: 17. The CDR3 loop spans 17 amino acids. Germline V CDR1 and CDR2: SGHVS, FQNEAQ. The CDR3 DNA sequence: TGTGCCAGCAGGAAAGGGTCCCAGGGGGCCTCGGTATACGAGCAGTACTTC. Translating it yields CASRKGSQGASVYEQYF.

This clonotype came up many times. CDR3 DNA sequence: TGTGCCAGCAGTTACCTAGCACGGAGGAACACTGAAGCTTTCTTT. It translates to CASSYLARRNTEAFF. This sequence joins TRBV6-6 and TRBJ1-1; no reliable D call. CDR1 MNHNY and CDR2 SVGAGI come from the germline V gene (reference sequence). V was clipped by 2 bases and J by 1 base, with 11 bases between them. The CDR3 runs 15 residues.

The chain is built from TRBV7-9 and TRBJ2-5; D may correspond to TRBD1 or TRBD2 (6 bases each). V dropped 6 bases and J dropped 2 bases, with 22 bases sitting between them. This CDR3 region has 17 residues. Germline CDR1 is SEHNR and CDR2 is FQNEAQ (reference sequence). The CDR3 protein is CASSQIGGSVTQETQYF. CDR3 bases: TGTGCCAGCAGTCAAATAGGGGGGAGCGTTACTCAAGAGACCCAGTACTTC. The full variable domain, with the rest looked up from reference TRBV7-9 and TRBJ2-5, is DTGVSQNPRHKITKRGQNVTFRCDPISEHNRLYWYRQTLGQGPEFLTYFQNEAQLEKSRLLSDRFSAERPKGSFSTLEIQRTEQGDSAMYLCASSQIGGSVTQETQYFGPGTRLLVL.

In nucleotides, the CDR3 is TGTGCCAGCGGGACTAGCGGGAGGGCCGCGGAGACCCAGTACTTC. Its translation: CASGTSGRAAETQYF. The genes are TRBV11-2 and TRBJ2-5; 16 positions match TRBD2. Germline V gene lookup returns CDR1 SGHAT and CDR2 FQNNGV. The V and J ends lost 8 bases and 5 bases, in that order; junction bases with no gene match: 5. There are 15 residues in the CDR3.

This clonotype was observed a few times. The chain joins TRBV20-1 to TRBJ2-2; no clear D gene. The CDR3 runs to 18 residues. Deletions cut 4 bases from V and 4 bases from J, with 25 bases between. From germline, CDR1 is DFQATT and CDR2 SNEGSKA (reference sequence). For the CDR3, the DNA is TGCAGTGCTATCCCTCCCTTCGACTTGCTTCTGGCCACCGGGGAGCTGTTTTTT. Residues: CSAIPPFDLLLATGELFF.

This clonotype was picked up many times. This chain connects TRBV20-1 to TRBJ1-3, with D unclear. CDR1 and CDR2 from the germline V gene are DFQATT and SNEGSKA (reference sequence). There are 11 residues in the CDR3. V gave up 8 bases and J gave up 2 bases, with 7 bases separating them. The chain's CDR3 is CSTEAGNTIYF. DNA of the CDR3: TGCAGTACAGAAGCTGGAAACACCATATATTTT.